There are a few counts of the clone carrying this TCR beta chain. The antigen is not known. The investigators reverse transcribed all of the isolated RNA, so they sequenced expressed TCRB transcripts. The assay was immunoSEQ multiplex PCR, and TCRdb's table has in-frame clones only and misses some. The repertoire holds over 600,000 clones, with under 15% as singletons. V lost 1 base and J 7 bases, leaving 13 bases between the germline ends. The V gene's germline CDR1 is SEHNR and CDR2 FQNEAQ (reference sequence). The CDR3 spans 14 residues. Cells sorted by CD45RO/CCR7/CD25/CD127/CD95/CD27 comprised CD4+ naive, central memory, regulatory and stem cell-like memory cells. The authors obtained over 95% purity in all sorted populations. This sample was included in a study of beta chain features in type 1 diabetes. Study results and caveats: Within each of all four CD4+ subsets, Type 1 diabetes patients had TCRB CDR3s that were moderately but significantly shorter. The study found fewer insertions and more deletions at VDJ junctions in type 1 diabetes patients. A definitive answer on HLA type influencing TCRB rearrangement was not reached here.

Sequenced material: naive CD4+ T cells from blood. This TCR derives from a man younger than 45 with type 1 diabetes. The chain recombines TRBV7-9 with TRBJ1-2, with D possibly matching TRBD1 (5 bases). Written as DNA, the CDR3 is TGTGCCAGCAGCTTAGTTTGGGACCCGAGTGGCTACACCTTC. This sequence encodes CASSLVWDPSGYTF.